The next 17 T cell receptor beta chains were all read from a single sample in a study of blood T cell repertoires in COVID-19. The repertoire was sequenced with immunoSEQ multiplex PCR; TCRdb's copy has only in-frame clones and lacks some. The sample has around 320,000 clones; approximately 89% are singletons. Specimen: peripheral blood. These receptors all stem from a woman in her 30s with COVID-19, enrolled during active disease.

The CDR3 DNA reads TGTGCCAGCAGCCCTCAAAGGGTGGGGGGTCGAAACAGGGGTAGCTCCTATAATTCACCCCTCCACTTT. It specifies CASSPQRVGGRNRGSSYNSPLHF. The chain joins TRBV7-8 to TRBJ1-6; 7 bases map to TRBD1. After removal of 5 bases from V and 0 bases from J, the junction contained 25 bases not matched to a gene. CDR1 is SGHVS and CDR2 is FQNEAQ in the germline V gene. The CDR3 runs to 23 residues.

CDR3 DNA sequence: TGCGCCAGCAGCCTCAGGGCCTCGTACCAAGAGACCCAGTACTTC. Protein sequence: CASSLRASYQETQYF. The genes are TRBV4-1 and TRBJ2-5; a weak D match, TRBD1 (5 bases). The CDR3 runs 15 residues. Per the germline V gene, CDR1 is MGHRA and CDR2 is YSYEKL. With 4 bases removed from V and 0 bases from J, the gap between germline ends came to 12 bases.

The rearrangement links TRBV6-4 to TRBJ1-5; 10 bases line up with TRBD1. Germline values: CDR1 MRHNA, CDR2 SNTAGT. CDR3 length equals 20 residues. After removal of 0 bases from V and 7 bases from J, the junction contained 18 bases not matched to a gene. CDR3 amino acids: CASSDSTWVTGGEEEQPQHF. The CDR3 nucleotides read TGTGCCAGCAGTGACTCGACCTGGGTGACAGGGGGCGAGGAAGAACAGCCCCAGCATTTT.

The chain carries TRBV7-9 and TRBJ1-6; tentatively, D is TRBD1 (6 bases). The CDR3 extends over 14 amino acids. The V end lost 1 base, the J end lost 10 bases, and 11 bases lay between the germline ends. Germline CDR1 and CDR2: SEHNR and FQNEAQ (reference sequence). DNA for the CDR3: TGTGCCAGCAGCTTAGAAGGGGGGGACTCACCCCTCCACTTT. Translated, it gives CASSLEGGDSPLHF. Together with reference TRBV7-9 and TRBJ1-6, the CDR3 gives the full variable domain: DTGVSQNPRHKITKRGQNVTFRCDPISEHNRLYWYRQTLGQGPEFLTYFQNEAQLEKSRLLSDRFSAERPKGSFSTLEIQRTEQGDSAMYLCASSLEGGDSPLHFGNGTRLTVT.

V and J are TRBV5-1 and TRBJ2-1, with 10 bases lining up with TRBD2. This CDR3 region has 18 residues. V shed 1 base, J shed 6 bases, and the junction held 13 bases outside the gene matches. Looked up from germline, CDR1 is SGHRS and CDR2 is YFSETQ. As DNA, the CDR3 is TGCGCCAGCAGCTTGATAAGCGGGGGGGCAGGAATTGGCAATGAGCAGTTCTTC. Translated: CASSLISGGAGIGNEQFF.

The rearrangement uses TRBV5-6 and TRBJ2-3; weak D call: TRBD1 (6 bases). Germline V gene data show CDR1 as SGHDT and CDR2 as YYEEEE. The CDR3 contains 17 residues. V lost 0 bases and J lost 8, with 22 bases in between. CDR3 residues: CASSLGLNRAGYGTQYF. The CDR3 region has the DNA TGTGCCAGCAGCTTGGGATTAAACAGGGCTGGGTATGGTACGCAGTATTTT.

The V call is TRBV4-1, the J call TRBJ2-2; a weak D match, TRBD2 (7 bases). Deletions cut 4 bases from V and 6 bases from J, with 18 bases between. CDR3 length equals 16 residues. The germline gives CDR1 MGHRA, CDR2 YSYEKL. The CDR3 region is CASSPNGGAPPGELFF. As DNA, the CDR3 is TGCGCCAGCAGCCCCAATGGGGGGGCCCCGCCCGGGGAGCTGTTTTTT.

The gene calls are TRBV5-7 and TRBJ1-3, with D possibly being TRBD1 (6 bases). TRBV5-7 is placed among ORFs of uncertain function. Trimming took off 6 bases at V and 3 bases at J, with 13 bases between the two ends. The CDR3 covers 14 residues. The CDR3 is CASNVQGCGNTIYF. The CDR3 DNA follows: TGTGCCAGCAACGTACAGGGTTGTGGAAACACCATATATTTT.

This clone has just one count. The genes are TRBV21-1 and TRBJ1-1. TRBV21-1 counts as a pseudogene. This CDR3 is built from 14 residues. The CDR3 coding sequence is TGTGCCAGCAGCATTACAACTACGGAAACTGAAGCTTTCTTT. Its protein product is CASSITTTETEAFF.

The rearrangement links TRBV6-4 to TRBJ1-2; 9 positions match TRBD1. The CDR3 extends over 17 amino acids. Looked up from germline, CDR1 is MRHNA and CDR2 is SNTAGT. Trimming cost V 0 bases and J 8 bases; bases outside gene matches: 13. In DNA form, the CDR3 reads TGTGCCAGCAGTGACTCCCCCAGGACAGGGGCCCCTGGGGGCTACACCTTC. This codes for CASSDSPRTGAPGGYTF.

This rearrangement joins TRBV5-1 to TRBJ1-6; 10 positions match TRBD1. Germline CDR1 reads SGHRS; CDR2 reads YFSETQ. J lost 8 bases, V lost 0 bases, and 5 bases had no gene match. The CDR3 contains 16 residues. CDR3 region: CASSLDGTGADSPLHF. The CDR3 DNA sequence: TGCGCCAGCAGCTTGGACGGGACAGGGGCCGATTCACCCCTCCACTTT.

The chain combines TRBV3-1 (or the pseudogene TRBV3-2) with TRBJ2-7; the D gene is possibly TRBD1 (6 bases). The germline V and J ends were trimmed by 2 bases and 9 bases, with 17 bases remaining between them. Looked up from germline, CDR1 is LGHDT and CDR2 is YNNKEL (reference sequence). CDR3 size: 14 residues. The DNA for the CDR3 is TGTGCCAGCAGCCAAACAGGGACAACTACGAGGCAGTACTTC. Translation: CASSQTGTTTRQYF.

This clone was counted once. The gene calls are TRBV6-5 and TRBJ1-1; D uncertain. V was clipped by 7 bases and J by 1 base, with 10 bases between them. Germline V gene sequence: CDR1 MNHEY, CDR2 SVGAGI. This CDR3 spans 13 amino acids. The CDR3 coding sequence is TGTGCCAGCATTTCACAGCAGAACACTGAAGCTTTCTTT. Its translation: CASISQQNTEAFF.

The chain links TRBV28 to TRBJ1-5, with D perhaps matching TRBD1 (6 bases). From germline, CDR1 is MDHEN and CDR2 SYDVKM. The CDR3 is 16 residues long. V was clipped by 9 bases and J by 1 base, with 19 bases between them. The CDR3, as DNA: TGTGCCAGTTCCTTCGGTAGGGGGAGAAGCAATCAGCCCCAGCATTTT. Translated: CASSFGRGRSNQPQHF.

The J gene is TRBJ1-2, the V gene TRBV6-5; D gene ambiguous. This CDR3 contains 14 residues. Germline V CDR1 and CDR2: MNHEY, SVGAGI. V gave up 2 bases and J gave up 8 bases, with 15 bases separating them. The CDR3 nucleotides read TGTGCCAGCAGTTACGGGCTCCTCTTTTCCGGCTACACCTTC. It yields the protein CASSYGLLFSGYTF.

This chain connects TRBV6-1 to TRBJ1-5; 7 bases fit TRBD1. The CDR3 is 16 amino acids. Germline-derived CDR1 and CDR2 are MNHNS and SASEGT. After removal of 2 bases from V and 1 base from J, the junction contained 5 bases not matched to a gene. CDR3 in DNA: TGTGCCAGCAGTGAACAGGGGGGCCGGAGCAATCAGCCCCAGCATTTT. Translation: CASSEQGGRSNQPQHF.

This sequence joins TRBV11-3 and TRBJ1-2; 7 bases match TRBD1. CDR3 size: 18 residues. The germline V gene encodes CDR1 SGHNT and CDR2 YENEEA. Trimming at V came to 5 bases and at J to 8 bases, leaving 23 bases not matched to a gene. The CDR3 reads CASSMSRLTRQGGRGYTF. The CDR3, as DNA: TGTGCCAGCAGCATGAGTCGGCTAACCCGACAGGGTGGCCGGGGCTACACCTTC.